Listed here are 17 T cell receptor beta chains from one sample, sequenced in a study of tissue T cells after allogeneic stem cell transplantation. The protocol was immunoSEQ multiplex PCR, while the TCRdb copy is restricted to in-frame clones and leaves out a portion. This sample has about 50,000 clones, with over 65% found just once. The sample comprised sorted cells pooled from one or two spleens. The receptors here all came from a pool of C57BL/6 mice in good health.

This clone showed up just a few times. The genes are named according to mouse. The read gets to within 1 residue of the CDR3 end, and the germline J gene fills in the rest. The rearrangement uses TRBV26 and TRBJ1-1; D unresolved. Trimming cost V 2 bases and J 1 base, with 5 bases left between them. This CDR3 contains 13 residues. Looked up from germline, CDR1 is KGHPV and CDR2 is FQNQEV (reference sequence). The CDR3 reads CASSLNRNTEVFF. The sequenced part of the CDR3 DNA is TGTGCCAGCAGTCTGAACAGAAACACAGAAGTCTTC.

About this clone itself: The gene names here belong to mouse. The sequenced fragment ends 1 residue before the CDR3 boundary, so the rest is inferred from the germline J gene. The rearrangement links TRBV12-1 to TRBJ2-7; D call uncertain. V was cut by 0 bases and J by 2 bases, with 7 bases left in between. The V gene's germline CDR1 is SGHSN and CDR2 HYEKVE. This CDR3 contains 13 residues. The CDR3 here is CASSLDLAYEQYF. CDR3 bases read: TGTGCCAGCTCTCTCGACCTGGCCTATGAACAGTAC.

Comments on this clone: Mouse gene names and germline throughout. The CDR3 extends 1 residue past the end of the read, so its final part is completed from the germline J gene. The rearrangement links TRBV2 to TRBJ1-1, with D uncertain. Between the trimmed V and J ends, which lost 0 bases and 8 bases, there was a span of 7 bases. This CDR3 contains 12 residues. CDR1 LGHNA and CDR2 YSYQKL come from the germline V gene. CDR3 in amino acids: CASSQDFREVFF. CDR3 DNA (partial): TGTGCCAGCAGCCAAGATTTCAGGGAAGTCTTC.

On this clone itself: Mouse names are used for the genes. The sequenced fragment ends 1 residue before the CDR3 boundary, so the rest is inferred from the germline J gene. This chain uses TRBV5 with TRBJ1-5, with D possibly TRBD1 on 5 matching bases. CDR3 size: 13 residues. The V end lost 4 bases, the J end lost 3 bases, and 7 bases lay between the germline ends. Germline assignment: CDR1 LGHNA and CDR2 YNLKQL (reference sequence). CDR3 bases read: TGTGCCAGCAGCCCGACAGTCAACCAGGCTCCGCTT. This gives the protein CASSPTVNQAPL. The entire CDR3 is CASSPTVNQAPLF.

Comments on this clone: The gene names given are mouse names. The DNA ends 1 residue before the CDR3 does, and the rest of the CDR3 is filled in from the germline J gene. The rearrangement links TRBV26 to TRBJ2-3, with TRBD2 matching over 11 bases. V lost 6 bases and J lost 4; bases outside the gene matches: 9. There are 16 residues in the CDR3. Looked up from germline, CDR1 is KGHPV and CDR2 is FQNQEV (reference sequence). CDR3 sequence reads: CASSPDWGGQTETLYF. Partial CDR3 DNA: TGTGCCAGCAGCCCCGACTGGGGGGGTCAAACAGAAACGCTGTAT.

About this clone: The gene symbols are mouse symbols. The missing CDR3 end, 1 residue past where the read stops, is filled in from the germline J gene. The chain carries TRBV1 and TRBJ2-1, with 10 positions matching TRBD2. This CDR3 is built from 15 residues. Germline V gene lookup returns CDR1 NSQYPW and CDR2 LRSPGD (reference sequence). Losses at the gene ends were 0 bases for V and 7 bases for J; bases not matched to a gene: 3. This CDR3 reads CTCSADRGLGAEQFF. Partial CDR3 DNA: TGCACCTGCAGTGCAGATCGGGGACTGGGGGCTGAGCAGTTC.

On this clone itself: The listed genes are named as in mouse. Read coverage stops 1 residue before the CDR3 terminus; the germline J gene supplies the remainder. The chain carries TRBV29 and TRBJ1-6; perhaps TRBD1 as D (6 bases). Being an ORF, TRBJ1-6 has a function that is uncertain. Per germline, CDR1 MSHET and CDR2 SYDVDS. V lost 3 bases and J lost 6, with 15 bases in between. The CDR3 totals 16 residues. The CDR3 sequence: CASSFPPGDTNSPLYF. The part of the CDR3 DNA that was read is TGTGCTAGCAGTTTCCCCCCCGGGGACACTAATTCGCCCCTCTAC.

Turning to this clone: The gene names here belong to mouse. The CDR3 goes on 1 residue after the read ends, and that part is filled in from the germline J gene. The V and J genes are TRBV16 and TRBJ2-3, with TRBD2 matching over 7 bases. The junction had 4 bases not matched to a gene; V was cut back by 1 base and J by 0 bases. The CDR3 runs to 16 residues. Germline CDR1 reads SGHSA; CDR2 reads FRNQAP. CDR3 DNA, as far as it was read: TGTGCAAGCAGCTTAGTCCTGGGGGTTAGTGCAGAAACGCTGTAT. Residues: CASSLVLGVSAETLY. The complete CDR3 reads CASSLVLGVSAETLYF.

As for this clone: Any gene name here is a mouse gene name. The CDR3 end falls 1 residue outside the read, so it is completed with the germline J gene. V and J are TRBV13-3 and TRBJ2-1; 12 nucleotides align to TRBD2. The CDR3 loop spans 15 amino acids. Germline assignment: CDR1 NNHDY and CDR2 SYVADS. J lost 6 bases, V lost 5 bases, and 6 bases had no gene match. The CDR3: CASRPGLGGAAEQFF. The covered CDR3 bases are TGTGCCAGCAGACCCGGACTGGGGGGGGCTGCTGAGCAGTTC.

This clone was detected only a few times. All gene names here are mouse names. With the read ending 1 residue before the CDR3 end, the germline J gene is used to fill in that end. The chain recombines TRBV24 with TRBJ2-1; D is uncertain. This CDR3 has 12 residues. Germline values: CDR1 KGHTA, CDR2 FRNEEI. With 1 base removed from V and 6 bases from J, the gap between germline ends came to 4 bases. CDR3 sequence reads: CASSLCGAEQFF. The DNA read from the CDR3 is TGTGCCAGCAGTCTGTGCGGTGCTGAGCAGTTC.

As for this clone: Gene labels here are mouse ones. The sequenced fragment ends 1 residue before the CDR3 boundary, so the rest is inferred from the germline J gene. The chain recombines TRBV4 with TRBJ1-5; 10 bases map to TRBD1. Germline loops: CDR1 LGHDT, CDR2 YNNKQL (reference sequence). CDR3 length: 14 residues. V shed 4 bases, J shed 4 bases, and the junction held 1 base outside the gene matches. Incomplete CDR3 DNA: TGTGCCAGCAGCTGGGACAGGGGAAACCAGGCTCCGCTT. This codes for CASSWDRGNQAPL. Given in full, the CDR3 is CASSWDRGNQAPLF. Supplemented by reference TRBV4 and TRBJ1-5, the full variable domain reads ETAVFQTPNYHVTQVGNEVSFNCKQTLGHDTMYWYKQDSKKLLKIMFSYNNKQLIVNETVPRRFSPQSSDKAHLNLRIKSVEPEDSAVYLCASSWDRGNQAPLFGEGTRLSVL.

Comments on this clone: Gene names follow the mouse nomenclature. The CDR3 end lies 1 residue beyond the end of the read and is filled in from the germline J gene. The chain couples TRBV19 to TRBJ1-3, with D perhaps TRBD1 (6 bases). This CDR3 is built from 13 residues. The germline gives CDR1 FNHDT, CDR2 SITEND (reference sequence). Deletions cut 3 bases from V and 4 bases from J, with 8 bases between. Incomplete CDR3 DNA: TGTGCCAGCAGTAGGGGGCAGGGAAATACGCTCTAT. As protein: CASSRGQGNTLY. The entire CDR3 protein reads CASSRGQGNTLYF.

Comments on this clone: Gene names and germline refer to mouse. The read comes to an end 1 residue before the CDR3 does, leaving the germline J gene to fill in the end. This chain links TRBV1 with TRBJ2-4; no definite D call. The V end lost 3 bases, the J end lost 0 bases, and 7 bases lay between the germline ends. This CDR3 has 14 amino acids. CDR1 and CDR2 (germline): NSQYPW, LRSPGD (reference sequence). The part of the CDR3 DNA that was read is TGCACCTGCAGTGCCCTAAATAGTCAAAACACCTTGTAC. Protein sequence: CTCSALNSQNTLY. The whole CDR3 protein is CTCSALNSQNTLYF.

About this clone: Mouse gene names and germline throughout. This CDR3 reads CTCSAGQSSYEQYF. The part of the CDR3 DNA that was read is TGCACCTGCAGTGCTGGACAAAGCTCCTATGAACAGTAC. The V gene is TRBV1, the J gene TRBJ2-7, with TRBD1 as a possible D gene (5 bases). The CDR3 extends 1 residue past the end of the read, so its final part is completed from the germline J gene. Germline values: CDR1 NSQYPW, CDR2 LRSPGD (reference sequence). The CDR3 totals 14 residues. Deletions cut 3 bases from V and 0 bases from J, with 9 bases between.

Comments on this clone: Gene names and germline refer to mouse. The CDR3 is cut off 1 residue early in the read; its end comes from the germline J gene. The chain carries TRBV12-1 and TRBJ2-1; 7 positions agree with TRBD1. Germline loops: CDR1 SGHSN, CDR2 HYEKVE. The V gene end was trimmed by 0 bases and the J gene end by 3 bases; junction bases not matched to a gene: 4. This CDR3 region has 15 residues. The CDR3 DNA, read in part, is TGTGCCAGCTCTCTCGACCCAGGGGGCTATGCTGAGCAGTTC. Its protein is CASSLDPGGYAEQF. The CDR3 in its entirety is CASSLDPGGYAEQFF.

In regard to this clone: Gene names are mouse gene names. The CDR3 end lies 1 residue beyond the end of the read and is filled in from the germline J gene. The chain has TRBV20 and TRBJ1-1; maybe TRBD1 (5 bases). The CDR3 is 13 residues long. Trimming left V 1 base short and J 1 base short, with 7 bases between. The germline gives CDR1 GFQATS, CDR2 STVNSAI. The part of the CDR3 DNA that was read is TGTGGTGCTAGGGTCACAGGAAACACAGAAGTCTTC. Protein: CGARVTGNTEVF. The whole CDR3 is CGARVTGNTEVFF.

This clone was observed a single time. The gene names here belong to mouse. The read comes to an end 1 residue before the CDR3 does, leaving the germline J gene to fill in the end. This chain uses TRBV13-3 with TRBJ2-5; D is ambiguous. V lost 5 bases and J 0 bases, leaving 7 bases between the germline ends. Germline V gene sequence: CDR1 NNHDY, CDR2 SYVADS. The CDR3 sequence is 13 residues long. CDR3: CASSHNNQDTQYF. The covered CDR3 bases are TGTGCCAGCAGCCACAATAACCAAGACACCCAGTAC.